This T cell receptor beta chain was identified in a study of blood T cells in healthy people across ages. Findings and limits, study-wide: Aged donors had fewer naive CD4+ cells and lower diversity than long-lived donors. Unsorted PBMCs ruled out conclusive naive versus antigen-experienced comparison.

Next came a second PCR, run for about 6 to 12 cycles, which used a sample-barcoded 5' primer along with a J-beta primer mix. Every sample returned 2.5 million or more CDR3-containing paired-end reads. TCRdb independently ran MiXCR on the 5' RACE reads; one entry per CDR3 protein. In the table there are hundreds of thousands of distinct CDR3 sequences, around 26% of which are singletons. Comment on this clonotype: What it binds is not known.

The TCR originated in an elderly woman in good health. The specimen sequenced was blood.

The CDR3 is CASLPFTNEKLFF. CDR3 sequence (DNA): TGTGCCAGCTTACCTTTCACTAATGAAAAACTGTTTTTT. V gene TRBV2 combines with J gene TRBJ1-4, with D uncertain. Germline values: CDR1 SNHLY, CDR2 FYNNEI. The CDR3 spans 13 residues. V shed 8 bases and J shed 2 bases, with 9 bases lying between them.